This T cell receptor (beta chain) was sequenced for a study of cytomegalovirus exposure and HLA in healthy donors. As concerns this clone: No antigen is known for it.

Study findings and constraints: In vitro data verified a few CMV-associated chains as specific for CMV antigens. According to a subsequent analysis, TCR clusters identified in the first cohort showed a tendency to co-occur across the roughly 120 validation repertoires. Associated with cytomegalovirus, according to the listing, were approximately 160 TCR beta chains.

Germline V gives CDR1 SGHRS, CDR2 YFSETQ. The trim removed 1 base at V and 3 bases at J, leaving 7 bases unmatched. The CDR3 totals 16 residues. The donors were part of the roughly 120-subject validation cohort, which stood apart from the roughly 670-subject first cohort. TCRdb's copy holds only in-frame clones and misses some; the assay was immunoSEQ multiplex PCR. The sample includes roughly 150,000 clones, 88% of them seen just once. The genes are TRBV5-1 and TRBJ2-5, with 9 bases fitting TRBD1. The source of this sequence is a young man in good health and CMV-seronegative. Sequencing used PBMCs. The CDR3 reads CASSLRGTGPEETQYF. Written as DNA, the CDR3 is TGCGCCAGCAGCTTGCGTGGGACAGGGCCCGAAGAGACCCAGTACTTC.